These 32 T cell receptor beta chains came from one sample sequenced in a study of Ad26.COV2.S vaccination and SARS-CoV-2 variants. The data were produced by immunoSEQ multiplex PCR, yet TCRdb's version contains in-frame clones alone and is incomplete. This sample has more than 300,000 clones, with around 85% found just once. Specified treatment: roughly 18 received Ad26.COV2.S at low or high dose, single or two shots; roughly 5 received placebo; per-sample allocation not given. Sampling was done on day 63 after the first vaccine or placebo injection. The sequencing used peripheral blood, collected in a trial of Ad26.COV2.S vaccine versus placebo. These receptors were obtained from a person aged 18-60 years who received the Ad26.COV2.S COVID-19 vaccine or a placebo.

The sample holds one count of this clone. This chain connects TRBV4-2 to TRBJ2-7; D is undetermined. This CDR3 contains 13 residues. V was trimmed by 0 bases and J by 5 bases, leaving 8 bases between them. Germline CDR1 and CDR2: LGHNA and YNFKEQ. CDR3 DNA sequence: TGTGCCAGCAGCCAAGATCTTGCCCACGAGCAGTACTTC. Protein product: CASSQDLAHEQYF.

The chain employs TRBV3-1 (or the pseudogene TRBV3-2) and TRBJ2-7; 11 nucleotides agree with TRBD1. After removal of 5 bases from V and 4 bases from J, the junction contained 7 bases not matched to a gene. The germline V gene encodes CDR1 LGHDT and CDR2 YNNKEL (reference sequence). The CDR3 length is 15 residues. The CDR3 sequence: CASSSQDRGHYEQYF. CDR3 nucleotides: TGTGCCAGCAGCTCCCAGGACAGGGGGCATTACGAGCAGTACTTC.

The chain couples TRBV18 to TRBJ1-2; D is uncertain. CDR1 KGHSH and CDR2 LQKENI come from the germline V gene. Trimming shortened V by 3 bases and J by 5 bases, and 13 bases separated the two germline ends. The CDR3 contains 14 residues. As DNA, the CDR3 is TGTGCCAGCTCACCTTCAGGCGAATTTTATGGCTACACCTTC. Translation: CASSPSGEFYGYTF.

The DNA for the CDR3 is TGTGCCAGCTCACCGGCGGGGGGGTTGGAGCCCCAGCATTTT. The encoded protein is CASSPAGGLEPQHF. The chain recombines TRBV18 with TRBJ1-5, with D possibly being TRBD1 (5 bases). The CDR3 is 14 residues long. The V end was cut by 3 bases, the J end by 8 bases, with 14 bases between. Germline V gene lookup returns CDR1 KGHSH and CDR2 LQKENI.

This rearrangement joins TRBV7-3 to TRBJ1-2; tentative D call: TRBD1 (5 bases). The CDR3 covers 14 residues. The V end was cut by 3 bases, the J end by 6 bases, with 14 bases between. Germline CDR1 and CDR2: SGHTA and FQGTGA. CDR3 region: CASSFNPQGDGYTF. The DNA of the CDR3 is TGTGCCAGCAGCTTTAACCCGCAGGGTGATGGCTACACCTTC.

The J gene is TRBJ2-3, the V gene TRBV6-5; D is possibly TRBD2 (7 bases). V was trimmed by 6 bases and J by 6 bases, leaving 19 bases between them. Looked up from germline, CDR1 is MNHEY and CDR2 is SVGAGI. The CDR3 has 15 amino acids. The CDR3 sequence is CASSDWGGAEDTQYF. CDR3 DNA sequence: TGTGCCAGCAGCGACTGGGGGGGGGCCGAGGATACGCAGTATTTT.

This chain connects TRBV9 to TRBJ1-2, with D perhaps TRBD1 (6 bases). Per the germline V gene, CDR1 is SGDLS and CDR2 is YYNGEE. This CDR3 is 17 amino acids long. With 8 bases removed from V and 2 bases from J, the gap between germline ends came to 25 bases. The DNA for the CDR3 is TGTGCCAGATTAGCAAAAGGGATGACAGGAAAGAACTATGGCTACACCTTC. Translating gives CARLAKGMTGKNYGYTF.

The V and J genes are TRBV7-9 and TRBJ2-3, with 8 bases fitting TRBD1. The CDR3 length is 15 residues. CDR1 and CDR2 (germline): SEHNR, FQNEAQ (reference sequence). After removal of 5 bases from V and 6 bases from J, the junction contained 10 bases not matched to a gene. This chain's CDR3 is CASSTWDRTTDTQYF. The CDR3 DNA reads as TGTGCCAGCAGCACATGGGACAGGACGACCGATACGCAGTATTTT.

This chain links TRBV5-1 with TRBJ2-7; D may be TRBD2 (6 bases). Trimming stripped 2 bases from V and 3 bases from J, with 9 bases between. The CDR3 runs to 13 residues. Germline CDR1 reads SGHRS; CDR2 reads YFSETQ. CDR3 region: CASSLGGVYEQYF. As DNA, the CDR3 is TGCGCCAGCAGCTTAGGAGGGGTCTACGAGCAGTACTTC.

The J gene is TRBJ1-3, the V gene TRBV7-6; no reliable D call. Trimming cost V 5 bases and J 0 bases, with 14 bases left between them. The CDR3 has 16 amino acids. The germline gives CDR1 SGHVS, CDR2 FNYEAQ. CDR3 nucleotides: TGTGCCAGCAGCGAGTCCCGGGCCTTCTCTGGAAACACCATATATTTT. It encodes CASSESRAFSGNTIYF. The full variable domain, in which reference TRBV7-6 and TRBJ1-3 provide the parts outside the CDR3, is GAGVSQSPRYKVTKRGQDVALRCDPISGHVSLYWYRQALGQGPEFLTYFNYEAQQDKSGLPNDRFSAERPEGSISTLTIQRTEQRDSAMYRCASSESRAFSGNTIYFGEGSWLTVV.

The chain couples TRBV5-5 to TRBJ2-7; 7 nucleotides agree with TRBD2. Trimming cost V 3 bases and J 5 bases; bases outside gene matches: 8. Germline V gene data show CDR1 as SGHKS and CDR2 as YYEKEE (reference sequence). CDR3 length: 14 residues. The chain's CDR3 is CASSSHGGSNEQYF. The CDR3 DNA follows: TGTGCCAGCAGCTCCCACGGGGGGTCCAACGAGCAGTACTTC.

The V and J genes are TRBV3-1 (or the pseudogene TRBV3-2) and TRBJ2-7; 8 nucleotides align to TRBD2. Germline V CDR1 and CDR2: LGHDT, YNNKEL (reference sequence). The trim removed 8 bases at V and 7 bases at J, leaving 10 bases unmatched. The CDR3 is 13 amino acids. The CDR3 DNA reads TGTGCCAGCGCCACGGGGGGGCCAAAAGAGCAGTACTTC. As protein: CASATGGPKEQYF.

The chain joins TRBV28 to TRBJ2-6, with no clear D. Germline assignment: CDR1 MDHEN and CDR2 SYDVKM. The CDR3 spans 14 residues. V was trimmed by 10 bases and J by 2 bases, leaving 12 bases between them. The CDR3 DNA reads TGTGCCACCCAAACAGATACTGGGGCCAACGTCCTGACTTTC. Translating gives CATQTDTGANVLTF.

The chain couples TRBV5-6 to TRBJ1-6; a possible D gene is TRBD1 (6 bases). The CDR3 runs 17 residues. V dropped 0 bases and J dropped 7 bases, with 17 bases sitting between them. Germline V gives CDR1 SGHDT, CDR2 YYEEEE. CDR3 residues: CASSLEWRTDANSPLHF. The DNA for the CDR3 is TGTGCCAGCAGCTTGGAGTGGAGGACAGACGCCAATTCACCCCTCCACTTT.

This chain uses TRBV12-3 or TRBV12-4 with TRBJ2-7, with 8 nucleotides matching TRBD1. The CDR3 consists of 13 residues. J gave up 7 bases and V 5 bases, and 7 bases lay outside the gene matches. The CDR3 DNA reads TGTGCCAGCAGTCAGGGACAGGCCTTGGAGCAGTACTTC. As protein: CASSQGQALEQYF.

V gene TRBV5-6 combines with J gene TRBJ1-1; 8 bases agree with TRBD1. Germline V CDR1 and CDR2: SGHDT, YYEEEE. The CDR3 sequence is 15 residues long. Trimming at V came to 0 bases and at J to 5 bases, leaving 6 bases not matched to a gene. Here the CDR3 reads CASSLASGGRTEAFF. CDR3 DNA sequence: TGTGCCAGCAGCTTGGCTTCAGGGGGCCGAACTGAAGCTTTCTTT.

Only a few counts were recorded for this clone. This rearrangement joins TRBV20-1 to TRBJ1-6; no clear D gene. Looked up from germline, CDR1 is DFQATT and CDR2 is SNEGSKA (reference sequence). The CDR3 has 13 residues. Trimming stripped 3 bases from V and 9 bases from J, with 12 bases between. CDR3 amino acids: CSASSGRASPLHF. The CDR3 DNA follows: TGCAGTGCTAGTTCCGGGCGGGCTTCACCCCTCCACTTT.

This clone was observed once. CDR3 sequence reads: CASSLRAGGTGELFF. In DNA form, the CDR3 reads TGTGCCAGCAGCTTAAGAGCAGGGGGCACCGGGGAGCTGTTTTTT. The chain joins TRBV11-3 to TRBJ2-2, with 7 positions matching TRBD1. This CDR3 is 15 amino acids long. Germline loops: CDR1 SGHNT, CDR2 YENEEA. V gave up 2 bases and J gave up 4 bases; unmatched junction bases: 4.

The chain uses TRBV28 and TRBJ2-7, with D perhaps matching TRBD1 or TRBD2 (6 bases each). This CDR3 comprises 17 residues. V shed 2 bases and J shed 2 bases, with 19 bases lying between them. From germline, CDR1 is MDHEN and CDR2 SYDVKM. The CDR3, as DNA: TGTGCCAGCAGTTTACGTTCGGGGGTGGGGGCCCCCTACGAGCAGTACTTC. The encoded protein is CASSLRSGVGAPYEQYF. The variable domain in full, with the rest retrieved from reference TRBV28 and TRBJ2-7, is DVKVTQSSRYLVKRTGEKVFLECVQDMDHENMFWYRQDPGLGLRLIYFSYDVKMKEKGDIPEGYSVSREKKERFSLILESASTNQTSMYLCASSLRSGVGAPYEQYFGPGTRLTVT.

This chain joins TRBV7-6 and TRBJ2-5; no clear D. Germline V gives CDR1 SGHVS, CDR2 FNYEAQ. Trimming shortened V by 3 bases and J by 1 base, and 9 bases separated the two germline ends. There are 14 residues in the CDR3. CDR3 sequence: CASSFYGRQETQYF. The CDR3 nucleotides are TGTGCCAGCAGCTTCTACGGACGCCAAGAGACCCAGTACTTC.

The chain has TRBV5-1 and TRBJ1-1; D not resolved. V was pared by 7 bases and J by 3 bases, with 16 bases between. Germline V gene sequence: CDR1 SGHRS, CDR2 YFSETQ. The CDR3 sequence is 14 residues long. CDR3 loop: CASLRSRGDTEAFF. The CDR3 nucleotides are TGCGCCAGCCTAAGATCCCGTGGGGACACTGAAGCTTTCTTT. Using reference TRBV5-1 and TRBJ1-1 for the parts outside the CDR3, the full variable domain is KAGVTQTPRYLIKTRGQQVTLSCSPISGHRSVSWYQQTPGQGLQFLFEYFSETQRNKGNFPGRFSGRQFSNSRSEMNVSTLELGDSALYLCASLRSRGDTEAFFGQGTRLTVV.

This clone turned up a few times. The chain has TRBV10-3 and TRBJ2-7, with 9 nucleotides matching TRBD1. CDR1 and CDR2 (germline): ENHRY, SYGVKD. The CDR3 loop spans 16 amino acids. Trimming removed 3 bases from V and 5 bases from J; junction bases left unmatched: 11. CDR3 loop: CAISDLSQGARDEQYF. Written as DNA, the CDR3 is TGTGCCATCAGTGACTTATCACAGGGGGCTAGAGACGAGCAGTACTTC.

V usage is TRBV5-1 and J usage is TRBJ1-5, with D uncertain. From germline, CDR1 is SGHRS and CDR2 YFSETQ. CDR3 length equals 15 residues. With 0 bases removed from V and 0 bases from J, the gap between germline ends came to 7 bases. The DNA of the CDR3 is TGCGCCAGCAGCTTGGGTGGGTATAGCAATCAGCCCCAGCATTTT. This sequence encodes CASSLGGYSNQPQHF.

The rearrangement joins TRBV6-5 to TRBJ2-7; D might be TRBD1 (6 bases). This CDR3 region has 14 residues. Trimming left V 5 bases short and J 2 bases short, with 13 bases between. CDR1 is MNHEY and CDR2 is SVGAGI in the germline V gene. CDR3 residues: CASSPTGTTYEQYF. The CDR3, as DNA: TGTGCCAGCAGTCCGACGGGGACAACCTACGAGCAGTACTTC.

The rearrangement uses TRBV28 and TRBJ2-3; TRBD2 might be the D (7 bases). V lost 4 bases to trimming and J lost 2 bases, with 19 bases between them. The CDR3 spans 17 residues. From germline, CDR1 is MDHEN and CDR2 SYDVKM. The DNA for the CDR3 is TGTGCCAGCAGTTCGGGACTAACGGGGGGCCTCACAGATACGCAGTATTTT. It codes for CASSSGLTGGLTDTQYF. The variable domain in full, completed from reference TRBV28 and TRBJ2-3, reads DVKVTQSSRYLVKRTGEKVFLECVQDMDHENMFWYRQDPGLGLRLIYFSYDVKMKEKGDIPEGYSVSREKKERFSLILESASTNQTSMYLCASSSGLTGGLTDTQYFGPGTRLTVL.

The rearrangement uses TRBV7-9 and TRBJ2-7; 16 bases are shared with TRBD2. Germline trimming cut 8 bases from V and 4 bases from J; bases unmatched to any gene: 2. Germline CDR1 and CDR2: SEHNR and FQNEAQ (reference sequence). The CDR3 covers 14 residues. CDR3 sequence reads: CASSGLAGGYEQYF. In nucleotides, the CDR3 is TGTGCCAGCTCGGGACTAGCGGGGGGGTACGAGCAGTACTTC.

The genes are TRBV9 and TRBJ2-4; no definite D call. Germline V CDR1 and CDR2: SGDLS, YYNGEE. CDR3 length: 16 amino acids. The V end was cut by 0 bases, the J end by 6 bases, with 16 bases between. CDR3 sequence reads: CASSVEGEGGRNIQYF. In nucleotides, the CDR3 is TGTGCCAGCAGCGTAGAGGGTGAAGGTGGAAGAAACATTCAGTACTTC.

This clone was detected only once. The chain has TRBV10-3 and TRBJ2-2; tentative D call: TRBD2 (5 bases). Germline V gene sequence: CDR1 ENHRY, CDR2 SYGVKD. Trimming left V 10 bases short and J 4 bases short, with 19 bases between. This CDR3 has 15 residues. The CDR3, as DNA: TGTGCCACCAAGGTAGAGCAGGCGGGCACCGGGGAGCTGTTTTTT. Translated: CATKVEQAGTGELFF.

This clone appeared a single time. The chain uses TRBV7-2 and TRBJ2-2, with 9 bases fitting TRBD1. V was pared by 2 bases and J by 4 bases, with 5 bases of the junction left unmatched. CDR3 length: 16 residues. Germline assignment: CDR1 SGHTA and CDR2 FQGNSA. CDR3 region: CASSLTGGASTGELFF. CDR3 nucleotides: TGTGCCAGCAGCTTAACAGGGGGCGCCAGCACCGGGGAGCTGTTTTTT.

The J gene is TRBJ1-5, the V gene TRBV15; D is unclear. This CDR3 spans 15 amino acids. Germline lookup yields CDR1 LNHNV and CDR2 YYDKDF (reference sequence). V lost 4 bases to trimming and J lost 2 bases, with 12 bases between them. The CDR3 nucleotides read TGTGCCACCAGCACACACCATAATGGCAATCAGCCCCAGCATTTT. Translation: CATSTHHNGNQPQHF.

This clone has more than one count but fewer than ten. The chain recombines TRBV30 with TRBJ2-7; maybe TRBD1 (5 bases). The germline V gene encodes CDR1 GTSNPN and CDR2 SVGIG (reference sequence). The V end lost 5 bases, the J end lost 3 bases, and 11 bases lay between the germline ends. The CDR3 loop spans 12 amino acids. The CDR3 nucleotides are TGTGCCTGGGGATGGACATTCTACGAGCAGTACTTC. Protein sequence: CAWGWTFYEQYF.

This clone occurred a few times. J is TRBJ2-1 and V is TRBV6-5, with D hard to call. Trimming pared 5 bases from V and 7 bases from J, leaving 15 bases between. Per germline, CDR1 MNHEY and CDR2 SVGAGI. CDR3 size: 14 residues. In DNA, the CDR3 is TGTGCCAGCAGTCCACAATTAGTAGCAAATGAGCAGTTCTTC. Its protein is CASSPQLVANEQFF.